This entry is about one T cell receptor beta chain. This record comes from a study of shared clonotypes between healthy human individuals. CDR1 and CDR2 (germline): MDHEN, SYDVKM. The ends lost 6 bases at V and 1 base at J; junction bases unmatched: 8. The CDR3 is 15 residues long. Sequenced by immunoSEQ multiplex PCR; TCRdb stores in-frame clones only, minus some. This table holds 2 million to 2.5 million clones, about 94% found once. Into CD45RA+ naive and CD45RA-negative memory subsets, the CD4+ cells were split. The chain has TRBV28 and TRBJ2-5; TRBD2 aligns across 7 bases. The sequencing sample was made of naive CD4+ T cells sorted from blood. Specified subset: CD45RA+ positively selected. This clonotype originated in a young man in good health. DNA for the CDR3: TGTGCCAGCAGCTCTCGCGGGGGTCTCCAAGAGACCCAGTACTTC. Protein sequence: CASSSRGGLQETQYF.